These 14 T cell receptor beta chains were sequenced from one sample in a study of radiation and T cells in renal cell carcinoma. Sequenced by immunoSEQ multiplex PCR; TCRdb stores in-frame clones only, minus some. The repertoire holds some 72,000 clones, with over 80% as singletons. As for time point: blood 2 weeks post-SBRT. Specified treatment: 15 Gy SBRT to primary tumor, nephrectomy 4 weeks later. The sample consisted of blood, taken from a patient whose treatment included radiotherapy and nephrectomy. These receptors originate from a man aged 60 to 69 with renal cell carcinoma.

The chain has TRBV29-1 and TRBJ2-3; D may match TRBD1 or TRBD2 (5 bases each). The CDR3 contains 16 residues. Germline V CDR1 and CDR2: SQVTM, ANQGSEA. V lost 0 bases to trimming and J lost 0 bases, with 13 bases between them. CDR3: CSVEEGRVPSTDTQYF. The CDR3 DNA is TGCAGCGTTGAAGAGGGGCGGGTCCCTAGCACAGATACGCAGTATTTT.

The chain recombines TRBV7-9 with TRBJ1-1; the match to TRBD1 covers 9 bases. With 8 bases clipped from V and 4 bases from J, the junction kept 8 bases outside the gene matches. The length of the CDR3 is 14 residues. CDR1 SEHNR and CDR2 FQNEAQ come from the germline V gene (reference sequence). The CDR3 here is CASGEGTGSTEAFF. Written as DNA, the CDR3 is TGTGCCAGCGGGGAAGGGACAGGGAGCACTGAAGCTTTCTTT.

The chain combines TRBV10-2 with TRBJ2-7; the D is unclear. The CDR3 has 15 residues. V was trimmed by 6 bases and J by 0 bases, leaving 15 bases between them. The germline V gene encodes CDR1 WSHSY and CDR2 SAAADI. The CDR3 spells CASRDLGSFSYEQYF. CDR3 nucleotides: TGCGCCAGCAGAGACCTGGGGTCGTTCTCCTACGAGCAGTACTTC.

This clone was detected only once. The chain combines TRBV9 with TRBJ2-7, with D perhaps matching TRBD1 (5 bases). In germline, CDR1 is SGDLS, CDR2 YYNGEE. The ends were cut back, 1 base at V and 12 bases at J, with 14 bases in the middle. This CDR3 is built from 12 residues. CDR3: CASSVQGHVLYF. In nucleotides, the CDR3 is TGTGCCAGCAGCGTACAAGGACATGTACTGTACTTC.

This clone appeared a single time. This rearrangement joins TRBV6-6 to TRBJ2-7; 8 bases line up with TRBD1. This CDR3 contains 14 residues. Germline CDR1 and CDR2: MNHNY and SVGAGI (reference sequence). Losses at the gene ends were 8 bases for V and 3 bases for J; bases not matched to a gene: 9. The CDR3 coding sequence is TGTGCCAGCCGCAGTGGGACAGGCCTCTACGAGCAGTACTTC. It codes for CASRSGTGLYEQYF.

CDR3 amino acids: CASSPSGAGAGNTIYF. Here the CDR3 DNA reads TGTGCCAGCAGCCCAAGCGGAGCCGGGGCTGGAAACACCATATATTTT. V and J are TRBV7-6 and TRBJ1-3; D unresolved. The CDR3 is 16 residues long. Germline V gene data show CDR1 as SGHVS and CDR2 as FNYEAQ. V gave up 5 bases and J gave up 2 bases, with 16 bases separating them.

J is TRBJ2-1 and V is TRBV2; D unclear. V was pared by 1 base and J by 4 bases, with 11 bases between. CDR1 and CDR2 from the germline V gene are SNHLY and FYNNEI. The CDR3 covers 15 residues. The CDR3 DNA sequence: TGTGCCAGCAGTGAAGAGTCAAGCGTATACAATGAGCAGTTCTTC. This sequence encodes CASSEESSVYNEQFF.

Only one count was recorded for this clone. The chain recombines TRBV10-3 with TRBJ2-3; 7 bases are shared with TRBD1. Germline CDR1 ENHRY, CDR2 SYGVKD. The V gene end was trimmed by 8 bases and the J gene end by 0 bases; junction bases not matched to a gene: 8. The CDR3 is 15 amino acids. CDR3 in amino acids: CAIGAGTVSTDTQYF. In DNA form, the CDR3 reads TGTGCCATCGGCGCAGGGACAGTCAGCACAGATACGCAGTATTTT.

The chain links TRBV28 to TRBJ2-1; 11 bases align to TRBD2. This CDR3 has 15 residues. J was trimmed by 5 bases and V by 6 bases; bases with no gene match: 6. The V gene's germline CDR1 is MDHEN and CDR2 SYDVKM. The CDR3 loop reads CASSRSGRANNEQFF. CDR3 nucleotides: TGTGCCAGCAGCCGTAGCGGGAGGGCCAACAATGAGCAGTTCTTC. The whole variable domain, filled in from reference TRBV28 and TRBJ2-1, reads DVKVTQSSRYLVKRTGEKVFLECVQDMDHENMFWYRQDPGLGLRLIYFSYDVKMKEKGDIPEGYSVSREKKERFSLILESASTNQTSMYLCASSRSGRANNEQFFGPGTRLTVL.

V is TRBV28 and J is TRBJ2-7, with D unresolved. Trimming pared 5 bases from V and 7 bases from J, leaving 12 bases between. The CDR3 length is 12 residues. Germline values: CDR1 MDHEN, CDR2 SYDVKM. CDR3 DNA sequence: TGTGCCAGCAGTACCCCTTCCGGGGAGCAGTACTTC. Its translation is CASSTPSGEQYF.

V usage is TRBV5-1 and J usage is TRBJ2-2; D is perhaps TRBD1 or TRBD2 (5 bases each). Germline CDR1 reads SGHRS; CDR2 reads YFSETQ. This CDR3 region has 14 residues. The germline V and J ends were trimmed by 7 bases and 6 bases, with 16 bases remaining between them. In DNA, the CDR3 is TGCGCCAGCCGAATGGGACCCAGCCCCGGGGAGCTGTTTTTT. It specifies CASRMGPSPGELFF.

The chain employs TRBV28 and TRBJ1-5; D is ambiguous. This CDR3 is built from 12 residues. Trimming cost V 10 bases and J 2 bases, with 9 bases left between them. CDR1 is MDHEN, CDR2 SYDVKM, per germline. The CDR3 loop is CATKQGNQPQHF. In DNA, the CDR3 is TGTGCCACCAAGCAGGGCAATCAGCCCCAGCATTTT.

The chain joins TRBV5-8 to TRBJ1-1; possibly TRBD1 for D (6 bases). The germline V gene has CDR1 SGHTS and CDR2 YDEGEE. The V end was cut by 0 bases, the J end by 10 bases, with 13 bases between. The CDR3 consists of 13 residues. The chain's CDR3 is CASSLGRGDGAFF. Here the CDR3 DNA reads TGTGCCAGCAGCTTGGGGAGGGGGGATGGAGCTTTCTTT.

This chain joins TRBV28 and TRBJ2-4; D gene uncertain. Germline values: CDR1 MDHEN, CDR2 SYDVKM. V dropped 5 bases and J dropped 1 base, with 12 bases sitting between them. The CDR3 is made up of 15 amino acids. CDR3 loop: CASSRSIGAKNIQYF. The CDR3 region has the DNA TGTGCCAGCAGTCGATCAATTGGGGCCAAAAACATTCAGTACTTC.